This T cell receptor beta chain was retrieved from a study of blood T cell repertoires in COVID-19. Study-level information: Donors in the United States, Italy and Spain gave samples during acute or convalescent COVID-19. Sample material is recorded as cDNA or gDNA derived from T cells, B-cell-depleted T cells, or PBMCs.

CDR3 length equals 15 residues. The ends lost 1 base at V and 2 bases at J; junction bases unmatched: 4. Germline lookup yields CDR1 LGHNA and CDR2 YNFKEQ. As originally analysed: Reference gene primer amplification yielded estimated nucleated cell counts. Assay used: immunoSEQ multiplex PCR; TCRdb lists only in-frame clones, some missing. Clonal size and the V and J genes are those of that table, whereas D and trimming came from the DNA. The sample has about 150,000 clones, 80% to 90% seen once. This chain uses TRBV4-2 with TRBJ2-5; 7 bases fit TRBD2. This TCR came from an older woman with acute or convalescent COVID-19. The sample was peripheral blood. The DNA of the CDR3 is TGTGCCAGCAGCCAAGTCGTCGGGGGGCAAGAGACCCAGTACTTC. Translated, it gives CASSQVVGGQETQYF.